This TCR beta chain was obtained from a study of monozygotic twins with cystic fibrosis. Study in general: With about 15 PCR cycles, barcoded libraries came from approximately 2.8 micrograms of fragmented DNA.

About this clone itself: The antigen is unknown.

Study-level findings and limits: Nucleotide-identical clonotype sharing was significantly higher within monozygotic CF twin pairs than between unrelated CF individuals. The repertoire was suggested to be naive-dominated, clonality median around 0.0089.

Using immunoSEQ multiplex PCR, the repertoire was profiled, and TCRdb retains in-frame clones only, with some absent. The sample has some 10,000 clones, 99% to 99.4% seen once. Germline CDR1 KGHSH, CDR2 LQKENI. CDR3 length: 14 amino acids. V dropped 3 bases and J dropped 4 bases, with 12 bases sitting between them. The TCR originated in a man between 18 and 29 years old with cystic fibrosis. The sample consisted of blood. This chain links TRBV18 with TRBJ1-2, with unresolved D. The CDR3: CASSPGSVSYGYTF. CDR3 nucleotide sequence: TGTGCCAGCTCACCGGGGTCGGTCTCCTATGGCTACACCTTC.